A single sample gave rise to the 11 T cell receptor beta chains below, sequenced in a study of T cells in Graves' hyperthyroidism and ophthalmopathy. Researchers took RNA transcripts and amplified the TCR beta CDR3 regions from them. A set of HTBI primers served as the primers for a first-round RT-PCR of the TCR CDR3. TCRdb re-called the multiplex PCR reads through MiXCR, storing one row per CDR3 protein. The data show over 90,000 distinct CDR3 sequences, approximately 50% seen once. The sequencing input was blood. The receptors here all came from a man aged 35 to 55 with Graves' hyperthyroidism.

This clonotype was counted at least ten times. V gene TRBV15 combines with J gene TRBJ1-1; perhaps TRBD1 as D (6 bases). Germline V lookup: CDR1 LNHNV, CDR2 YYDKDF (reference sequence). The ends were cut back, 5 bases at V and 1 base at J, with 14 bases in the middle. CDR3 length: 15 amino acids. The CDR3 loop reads CATSPTRGWNTEAFF. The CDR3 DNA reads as TGTGCCACCAGCCCGACTAGGGGGTGGAACACTGAAGCTTTCTTT.

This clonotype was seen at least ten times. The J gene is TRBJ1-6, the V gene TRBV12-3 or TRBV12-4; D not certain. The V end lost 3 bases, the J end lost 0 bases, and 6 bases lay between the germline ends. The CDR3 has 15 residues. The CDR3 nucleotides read TGTGCCAGCAGTTTTGCGAGCTCCTATAATTCACCCCTCCACTTT. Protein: CASSFASSYNSPLHF.

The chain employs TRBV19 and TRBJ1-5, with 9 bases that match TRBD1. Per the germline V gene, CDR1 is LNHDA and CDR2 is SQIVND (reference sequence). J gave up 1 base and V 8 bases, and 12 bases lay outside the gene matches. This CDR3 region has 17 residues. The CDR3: CASSHDAGTGSNQPQHF. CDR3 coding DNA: TGTGCCAGTTCTCACGACGCGGGGACAGGGAGCAATCAGCCCCAGCATTTT.

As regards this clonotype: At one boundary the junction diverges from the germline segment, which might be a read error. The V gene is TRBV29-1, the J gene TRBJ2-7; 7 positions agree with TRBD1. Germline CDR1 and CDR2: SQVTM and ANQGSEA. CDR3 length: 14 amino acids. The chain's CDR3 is CSVRTGDGPYVQYF. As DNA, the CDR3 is TGCAGCGTCAGAACAGGGGACGGTCCCTACGTGCAGTACTTC.

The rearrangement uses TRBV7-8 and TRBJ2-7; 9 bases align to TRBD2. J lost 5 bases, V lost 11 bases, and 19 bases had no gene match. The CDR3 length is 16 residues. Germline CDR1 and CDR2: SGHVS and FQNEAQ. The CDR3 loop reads CAGASRGLASSHEQYF. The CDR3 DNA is TGTGCCGGCGCGTCTAGGGGACTAGCTTCTTCCCACGAGCAGTACTTC. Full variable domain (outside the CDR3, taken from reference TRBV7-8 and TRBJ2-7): GAGVSQSPRYKVAKRGQDVALRCDPISGHVSLFWYQQALGQGPEFLTYFQNEAQLDKSGLPSDRFFAERPEGSVSTLKIQRTQQEDSAVYLCAGASRGLASSHEQYFGPGTRLTVT.

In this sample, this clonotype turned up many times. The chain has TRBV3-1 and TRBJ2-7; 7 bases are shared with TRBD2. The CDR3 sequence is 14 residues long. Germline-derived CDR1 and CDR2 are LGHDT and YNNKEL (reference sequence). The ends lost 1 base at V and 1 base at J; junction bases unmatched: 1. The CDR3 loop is CASSQGGGSYEQYF. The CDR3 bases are TGTGCCAGCAGCCAAGGGGGGGGGTCCTACGAGCAGTACTTC.

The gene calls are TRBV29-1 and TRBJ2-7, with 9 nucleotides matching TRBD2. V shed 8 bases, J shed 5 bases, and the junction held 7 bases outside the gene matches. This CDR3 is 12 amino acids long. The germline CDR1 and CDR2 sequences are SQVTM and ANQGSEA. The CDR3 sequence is CSLTGTSNEQYF. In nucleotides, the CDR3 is TGCAGCTTGACGGGGACTAGCAACGAGCAGTACTTC.

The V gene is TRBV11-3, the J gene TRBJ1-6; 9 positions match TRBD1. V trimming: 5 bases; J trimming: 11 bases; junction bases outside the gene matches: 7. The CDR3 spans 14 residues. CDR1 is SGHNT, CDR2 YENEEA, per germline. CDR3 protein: CASSAGTGLTPLHF. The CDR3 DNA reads TGTGCCAGCAGCGCCGGGACAGGGCTAACACCCCTCCACTTT.

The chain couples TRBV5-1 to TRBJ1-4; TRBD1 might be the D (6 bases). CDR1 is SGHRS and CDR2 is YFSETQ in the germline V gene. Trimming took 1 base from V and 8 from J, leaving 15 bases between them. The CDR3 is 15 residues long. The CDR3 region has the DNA TGCGCCAGCAGCTTGTTGGGGGCGGGAAACGAAAAACTGTTTTTT. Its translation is CASSLLGAGNEKLFF.

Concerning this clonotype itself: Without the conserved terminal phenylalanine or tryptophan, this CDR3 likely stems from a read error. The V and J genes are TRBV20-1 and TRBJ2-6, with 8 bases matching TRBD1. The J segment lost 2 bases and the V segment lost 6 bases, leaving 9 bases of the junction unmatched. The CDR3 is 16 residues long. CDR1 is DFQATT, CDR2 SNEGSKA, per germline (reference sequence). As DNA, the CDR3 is TGCAGTGCCCAACCGGACAGGGCGCCTGGGGCCAACGTCCTGACTGTA. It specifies CSAQPDRAPGANVLTV.

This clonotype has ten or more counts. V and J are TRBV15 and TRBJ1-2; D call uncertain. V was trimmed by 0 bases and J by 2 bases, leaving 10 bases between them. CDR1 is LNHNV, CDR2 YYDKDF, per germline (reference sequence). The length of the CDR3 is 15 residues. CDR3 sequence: CATSREVTANYGYTF. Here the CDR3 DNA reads TGTGCCACCAGCAGAGAGGTTACAGCGAACTATGGCTACACCTTC.